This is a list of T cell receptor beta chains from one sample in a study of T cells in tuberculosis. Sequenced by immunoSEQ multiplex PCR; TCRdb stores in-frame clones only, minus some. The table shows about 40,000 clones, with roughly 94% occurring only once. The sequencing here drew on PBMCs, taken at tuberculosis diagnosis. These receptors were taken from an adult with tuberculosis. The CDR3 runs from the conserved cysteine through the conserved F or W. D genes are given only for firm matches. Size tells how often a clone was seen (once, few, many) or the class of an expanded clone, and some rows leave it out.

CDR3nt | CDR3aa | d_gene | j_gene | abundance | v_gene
TGTGCCAGCAGCACGCGGGGGGTTAAGGCAGATACGCAGTATTTT | CASSTRGVKADTQYF | NA | TRBJ2-3 | NA | TRBV21-1
TGCGCCAGCACCCAAAGATTTACTAGCGGGGGCCGGGTCACAGATACGCAGTATTTT | CASTQRFTSGGRVTDTQYF | TRBD2 | TRBJ2-3 | NA | TRBV4-1
TGTGCCAGCAGCTTAGGCGGGCCCAACACCATATATTTT | CASSLGGPNTIYF | NA | TRBJ1-3 | NA | TRBV7-9
TGTGCCAGCAGTGAAGGAGGGTGGGATGAAAAACTGTTTTTT | CASSEGGWDEKLFF | NA | TRBJ1-4 | NA | TRBV6-1
TGTGCCACCAGCACTTCCAATCCCCGCCAGGGGATCCCCTACTATGGCTACACCTTC | CATSTSNPRQGIPYYGYTF | NA | TRBJ1-2 | NA | TRBV15
TGTGCCAGTAGTATAGCAGGGCGGCTGAACACTGAAGCTTTCTTT | CASSIAGRLNTEAFF | NA | TRBJ1-1 | NA | TRBV19
TGTGCCAGCTCAACTAGCGGGGGGGCCTATGAGCAGTTCTTC | CASSTSGGAYEQFF | TRBD2 | TRBJ2-1 | NA | TRBV18
TGTGCCAGCAGAAAGGAGGTAGTGAGTTCACCCCTCCACTTT | CASRKEVVSSPLHF | NA | TRBJ1-6 | few | TRBV5-8
TGTGCCAGCCGGGGTCATAATTCACCCCTCCACTTT | CASRGHNSPLHF | NA | TRBJ1-6 | NA | TRBV2
TGTGCCAGTAGTATAACCACAGGGTACACTAGCACAGATACGCAGTATTTT | CASSITTGYTSTDTQYF | NA | TRBJ2-3 | NA | TRBV19
TGTGCCAGCAGTTTTAGACTAGCGGGAGGCCAGGCGCAGTACTTC | CASSFRLAGGQAQYF | TRBD2 | TRBJ2-7 | NA | TRBV27
TGTGCCAGCAGCCCAGGGTTTGGCTACACCTTC | CASSPGFGYTF | NA | TRBJ1-2 | NA | TRBV9
TGTGCCAGTAGTAGGGACTTACCCCTGGTTTATGGCTACACCTTC | CASSRDLPLVYGYTF | NA | TRBJ1-2 | NA | TRBV19
TGTGCCAGCCGGCCCCCTATTAGACTACGAGACGAGCAGTACTTC | CASRPPIRLRDEQYF | NA | TRBJ2-7 | NA | TRBV27
TGTGCCAGCAGTCCCCGGGCTAGCGGGGGGGCCTTATCTGGTGAGCAGTTCTTC | CASSPRASGGALSGEQFF | TRBD2 | TRBJ2-1 | NA | TRBV27
TGTGCCAGCAGCTTGGACGGTGCGAACTATGGCTACACCTTC | CASSLDGANYGYTF | NA | TRBJ1-2 | NA | TRBV5-5
TGCGCCAGCAGCCAAGATTTGGAGACAGGGCGATCACCCCTCCACTTT | CASSQDLETGRSPLHF | TRBD1 | TRBJ1-6 | NA | TRBV4-3
TGTGCCAGCAGCACAACTCGGGGGGTGAGTCAGCCCCAGCATTTT | CASSTTRGVSQPQHF | NA | TRBJ1-5 | NA | TRBV11-2
TGTGCCAGCAGCTTAAACTGGCAGGGACAGGGCTACACCTTC | CASSLNWQGQGYTF | TRBD1 | TRBJ1-2 | NA | TRBV7-8
TGCGCCAGCAGCCAAGATAAGAACACCGGGGAGCTGTTTTTT | CASSQDKNTGELFF | NA | TRBJ2-2 | NA | TRBV4-1
TGCGCCAGCAGTGCTAGCGGGGGGGCTACAGATACGCAGTATTTT | CASSASGGATDTQYF | TRBD2 | TRBJ2-3 | NA | TRBV10-2
TGTGCCAGCAGCTTATCCGGACAGCAAGAGACCCAGTACTTC | CASSLSGQQETQYF | NA | TRBJ2-5 | NA | TRBV7-2
TGTGCCAGCAGCAGCGATCAGGGTTTTAGCAATCAGCCCCAGCATTTT | CASSSDQGFSNQPQHF | NA | TRBJ1-5 | NA | TRBV2
TGTGCCAGCAGCTTTGGAAGCGGGGCGAGGGCAGAGACCCAGTACTTC | CASSFGSGARAETQYF | TRBD2 | TRBJ2-5 | NA | TRBV5-4
TGTGCCAGAAGGGAGACAGGTGGCCTTCATCAGCCCCAGCATTTT | CARRETGGLHQPQHF | NA | TRBJ1-5 | NA | TRBV5-3
TGTGCCAGCAGCTTTAACACCGTTAACTATGGCTACACCTTC | CASSFNTVNYGYTF | NA | TRBJ1-2 | NA | TRBV11-3
TGTGCCAGTAGTATAGACCGTACAGGGATCAATCAGCCCCAGCATTTT | CASSIDRTGINQPQHF | NA | TRBJ1-5 | NA | TRBV19
TGTGCCAGCAGCAACGGTCAGGGAAATGAAAAACTGTTTTTT | CASSNGQGNEKLFF | NA | TRBJ1-4 | NA | TRBV21-1
TGTGCCAGCAGCGATTTTAGCGGGGGCGTAGAGAACATTCAGTACTTC | CASSDFSGGVENIQYF | TRBD2 | TRBJ2-4 | NA | TRBV6-4
TGTGCCAGCAGTTTAACCGGGTTCGGCTTTAACTATGGCTACACCTTC | CASSLTGFGFNYGYTF | NA | TRBJ1-2 | once | TRBV27
TGTGCCAGCAGCTTAGGAGGGGGACAGGGGCCGAAGTTCTACGAGCAGTACTTC | CASSLGGGQGPKFYEQYF | TRBD1 | TRBJ2-7 | large | TRBV11-3
TGCAGCGTTCTCGGGGACAGGGGAAATGTCGAGCAGTACTTC | CSVLGDRGNVEQYF | TRBD1 | TRBJ2-7 | NA | TRBV29-1
TGCAGCGTTGCACGAAGGACAACCACGAACACTGAAGCTTTCTTT | CSVARRTTTNTEAFF | NA | TRBJ1-1 | NA | TRBV29-1
TGCGCCAGCAGTGCCGGGGAGGGGAATGAGCAGTTCTTC | CASSAGEGNEQFF | TRBD2 | TRBJ2-1 | NA | TRBV10-2
TGTGCCAGCAGCTTATCAGGGGCTCATAACTATGGCTACACCTTC | CASSLSGAHNYGYTF | NA | TRBJ1-2 | NA | TRBV7-2
TGTGCCAGCAGCCTCCGACAGGATAATTCACCCCTCCACTTT | CASSLRQDNSPLHF | NA | TRBJ1-6 | NA | TRBV7-2